The T cell receptor (beta chain) described here comes from a study of STAT3 mutations in large granular lymphocyte leukemia. Study observations and caveats: No sample exists from the first appearance of each clone. In T-cell large granular lymphocyte leukemia, about half of patients showed multiple immunodominant subclonotypes. TCR clonotype switching after therapy occurred in about 30% of the 18 patients.

V lost 2 bases, J lost 6 bases, and 21 bases lay in between. CDR1 and CDR2 (germline): SGHDT, YYEEEE. The CDR3 loop spans 17 amino acids. Each sample's TCRbeta library yielded on average roughly 43,000 productive templates. The table came from immunoSEQ multiplex PCR; TCRdb's copy has only in-frame clones and leaves some out. Among approximately 9,800 clones listed, roughly nine tenths were seen once. About this clone itself: As yet, its antigen is unknown.

This TCR derives from a man aged 60 to 69 with T-cell large granular lymphocyte leukemia. Some clones in this sample may be carry-over from other donors' samples. Material: peripheral blood mononuclear cells. The chain recombines TRBV5-6 with TRBJ2-1, with D tentatively TRBD1 or TRBD2 (5 bases each). As DNA, the CDR3 is TGTGCCAGCAGCTTCCCCGGGGACCTGGTCGTGTCCAATGAGCAGTTCTTC. Its protein is CASSFPGDLVVSNEQFF.